In its sample, the clone carrying this TCR beta chain was seen a few times. Its antigen is undetermined. Sequencing was performed with immunoSEQ multiplex PCR; in TCRdb, only in-frame clones are kept and a portion is missing. In the table there are around 1.9 million clones, under 95% of which are singletons. Only CD45RO-negative cells positively selected for CCR7 counted as naive CD8 cells, so terminally differentiated effector memory CD45RA+ cells were excluded. The data belong to a study of shared clonotypes between healthy human individuals. In the study overall: Each donor had three CD4 naive, three CD4 memory, two CD8 naive and one CD8 memory plate. The study's findings and limits: Generation probabilities were higher for clonotypes shared across all four sorted-subset donors than for unshared ones. An expected dependence of interdonor clonotype sharing on sequencing depth was noted.

CDR1 and CDR2 from the germline V gene are SGDLS and YYNGEE. Unmatched junction bases numbered 10, after V lost 3 bases and J lost 4 bases. This CDR3 has 16 amino acids. Material for sequencing was naive CD8+ T cells from PBMCs. The receptor comes from a man aged 18 to 35 in good health. Some clones in this sample may be carry-over from other donors' samples. The chain couples TRBV9 to TRBJ1-2; 9 positions match TRBD1. CDR3 residues: CASSGGGQGLVYGYTF. Written as DNA, the CDR3 is TGTGCCAGCAGCGGAGGGGGACAGGGCTTAGTCTATGGCTACACCTTC.